The entry that follows covers one TCR beta chain sequence. Its antigen is not known. The sample is drawn from a study of T cell responses to AZD1222 COVID-19 vaccine. Study-wide results and caveats: Spike-specific TCR breadth rose after two AZD1222 doses, and depth rose as well.

Germline assignment: CDR1 MDHEN and CDR2 SYDVKM. The CDR3 is 15 residues long. V lost 5 bases and J lost 7; bases outside the gene matches: 9. The repertoire was sequenced with immunoSEQ multiplex PCR; TCRdb's copy has only in-frame clones and lacks some. The sample includes 100,000 to 150,000 clones, 85% to 90% seen only once; the top ten take approximately 20%. This sequence joins TRBV28 and TRBJ2-1; 9 bases match TRBD1. Material: peripheral blood, obtained on day 0 of AZD1222 vaccination. The TCR sequence derives from an adult in good health. CDR3 loop: CASSPSGTGRNEQFF. CDR3 in DNA: TGTGCCAGCAGTCCTTCCGGGACAGGGAGGAATGAGCAGTTCTTC.